The 29 T cell receptor beta chains below come from one sample, sequenced in a study of shared clonotypes between healthy human individuals (dated by TCRdb to the early 2020s). The library relied on the immunoSEQ multiplex PCR assay. In its TCRdb copy, this immuneACCESS table keeps in-frame sequences only and misses some clones. Where compared with another copy, unresolved V genes explain less than half of these, and the others have no known cause. In all, the sample holds about 960,000 clones, and approximately 80% of those were seen once. Jointly, the top ten make up approximately 1.5% of the sample. Material for sequencing was memory CD4+ T cells sorted from blood. The sample's cell subset or site label is to be understood as: CD45RA-negative fraction. These receptors were taken from a man between 18 and 29 years old in good health.

For this clone: Other DNA sequences within the sample encode an identical CDR3. The CDR3 loop is CASSLLSPDTQYF. In DNA, the CDR3 is TGTGCCAGCAGCCTCTTGTCCCCAGATACGCAGTATTTT. The rearrangement joins TRBV7-2 to TRBJ2-3; D call uncertain. Germline V lookup: CDR1 SGHTA, CDR2 FQGNSA. The CDR3 is 13 residues long. Trimming stripped 5 bases from V and 4 bases from J, with 10 bases between.

The rearrangement links TRBV5-1 to TRBJ1-2; 9 bases are a match to TRBD1. The CDR3 covers 16 residues. Losses at the gene ends were 1 base for V and 3 bases for J; bases not matched to a gene: 7. Germline values: CDR1 SGHRS, CDR2 YFSETQ. The CDR3 bases are TGCGCCAGCAGCTTGATCTGGACAGGGGATTACTATGGCTACACCTTC. It specifies CASSLIWTGDYYGYTF.

In nucleotides, the CDR3 is TGTGCCAGCGGGGTAGGAGGGGCTGGGGCCAACGTCCTGACTTTC. Translated, it gives CASGVGGAGANVLTF. The chain carries TRBV6-1 and TRBJ2-6, with D tentatively TRBD2 (6 bases). V was pared by 8 bases and J by 2 bases, with 13 bases between. This CDR3 has 15 amino acids. The germline V gene encodes CDR1 MNHNS and CDR2 SASEGT.

This chain connects TRBV4-3 to TRBJ2-3, with TRBD2 matching 8 bases. V dropped 4 bases and J dropped 3; count of bases not matched to a gene: 6. This CDR3 region has 15 residues. CDR1 is LGHNA and CDR2 is YSLEER in the germline V gene. The CDR3 coding sequence is TGCGCCAGCAGCCCCCGACTAGCGATTACAGATACGCAGTATTTT. Translating it yields CASSPRLAITDTQYF.

The sample holds a few counts of this clone. J is TRBJ2-2 and V is TRBV4-1; no firm D call. The CDR3 extends over 13 amino acids. Trimming pared 2 bases from V and 7 bases from J, leaving 8 bases between. Germline CDR1 is MGHRA and CDR2 is YSYEKL. CDR3 residues: CASSQSTRGELFF. In DNA form, the CDR3 reads TGCGCCAGCAGCCAATCTACGCGCGGGGAGCTGTTTTTT.

This clone was detected a few times. This sequence joins TRBV5-6 and TRBJ1-2; tentative D call: TRBD1 (5 bases). The V end lost 4 bases, the J end lost 8 bases, and 15 bases lay between the germline ends. The germline gives CDR1 SGHDT, CDR2 YYEEEE. The CDR3 sequence is 13 residues long. As DNA, the CDR3 is TGTGCCAGCAGCCCCCCTTGGGGGAGCGGCTACACCTTC. Its protein is CASSPPWGSGYTF.

V is TRBV25-1 and J is TRBJ1-4; D is uncertain. Trimming stripped 1 base from V and 5 bases from J, with 14 bases between. The germline V gene has CDR1 MGHDK and CDR2 SYGVNS. CDR3 length equals 16 residues. The CDR3 DNA follows: TGTGCCAGCAGTGAATCCAACGGGCTTAGAAATGAAAAACTGTTTTTT. As protein: CASSESNGLRNEKLFF.

The chain carries TRBV11-3 and TRBJ2-1; D unresolved. Germline assignment: CDR1 SGHNT and CDR2 YENEEA. Trimming cost V 3 bases and J 9 bases, with 12 bases left between them. The CDR3 has 13 residues. The CDR3 DNA reads as TGTGCCAGCAGCTTCGATAACGACGGTGAGCAGTTCTTC. Translating gives CASSFDNDGEQFF.

This clone was recorded a few times. The chain couples TRBV6-1 to TRBJ1-1; D remains ambiguous. The CDR3 is 12 residues long. Between the trimmed V and J ends, which lost 6 bases and 1 base, there was a span of 6 bases. From germline, CDR1 is MNHNS and CDR2 SASEGT. The CDR3 DNA sequence: TGTGCCAGCAGCAAGGGGAACACTGAAGCTTTCTTT. It yields the protein CASSKGNTEAFF.

This clone appeared many times. The chain couples TRBV6-1 to TRBJ1-1; 7 bases align to TRBD1. From germline, CDR1 is MNHNS and CDR2 SASEGT. The CDR3 runs to 12 residues. Trimming took 9 bases from V and 5 from J; bases not matched to a gene: 6. Here the CDR3 DNA reads TGTGCCAGTTCGACAGGGAGAACTGAAGCTTTCTTT. Amino acid sequence: CASSTGRTEAFF.

Only a few counts were recorded for this clone. This chain connects TRBV19 to TRBJ1-5; a possible D gene is TRBD1 (6 bases). The CDR3 is made up of 13 amino acids. Germline V CDR1 and CDR2: LNHDA, SQIVND (reference sequence). V was trimmed by 9 bases and J by 6 bases, leaving 15 bases between them. CDR3 sequence: CASTPWGAQPQHF. In DNA form, the CDR3 reads TGTGCCAGCACTCCTTGGGGGGCTCAGCCCCAGCATTTT.

The chain carries TRBV5-1 and TRBJ2-1; 10 nucleotides line up with TRBD2. J was trimmed by 9 bases and V by 2 bases; bases with no gene match: 8. The CDR3 sequence is 15 residues long. The germline V gene encodes CDR1 SGHRS and CDR2 YFSETQ. The CDR3 DNA follows: TGCGCCAGCAGCTTATTAGCGGGGGGTACCGGTGAGCAGTTCTTC. This sequence encodes CASSLLAGGTGEQFF.

A few counts support this clone. At the DNA level, this CDR3 is encoded by other sequences in the same sample as well. The V call is TRBV9, the J call TRBJ1-5; D ambiguous. Trimming shortened V by 0 bases and J by 1 base, and 2 bases separated the two germline ends. The length of the CDR3 is 13 residues. Germline CDR1 SGDLS, CDR2 YYNGEE. In DNA form, the CDR3 reads TGTGCCAGCAGCGTAGGGAGCAATCAGCCCCAGCATTTT. This translates into CASSVGSNQPQHF.

The CDR3 reads CARSLPSPGRWNTEAFF. DNA for the CDR3: TGTGCCAGAAGCTTGCCTTCGCCGGGACGGTGGAACACTGAAGCTTTCTTT. The V and J genes are TRBV5-3 and TRBJ1-1, with D maybe TRBD1 (5 bases). TRBV5-3 is flagged as an ORF with uncertain function. Trimming left V 1 base short and J 1 base short, with 17 bases between. This CDR3 has 17 amino acids.

This clone was seen a single time. V is TRBV5-1 and J is TRBJ1-4, with unresolved D. CDR3 length: 15 residues. Germline loops: CDR1 SGHRS, CDR2 YFSETQ. V lost 0 bases and J 4 bases, leaving 10 bases between the germline ends. As DNA, the CDR3 is TGCGCCAGCAGCTTGGTGCTTGCTAATAATGAAAAACTGTTTTTT. Translation gives CASSLVLANNEKLFF. Looking up the rest from reference TRBV5-1 and TRBJ1-4 gives the full variable domain: KAGVTQTPRYLIKTRGQQVTLSCSPISGHRSVSWYQQTPGQGLQFLFEYFSETQRNKGNFPGRFSGRQFSNSRSEMNVSTLELGDSALYLCASSLVLANNEKLFFGSGTQLSVL.

The genes are TRBV7-9 and TRBJ2-5; no reliable D call. V dropped 5 bases and J dropped 5 bases, with 12 bases sitting between them. The CDR3 covers 13 residues. From germline, CDR1 is SEHNR and CDR2 FQNEAQ (reference sequence). The CDR3, as DNA: TGTGCCAGCAGCCCAAATCTCGGGGAGACCCAGTACTTC. It is translated as CASSPNLGETQYF.

The chain links TRBV5-6 to TRBJ2-2; 8 nucleotides align to TRBD1. V lost 2 bases to trimming and J lost 1 base; unmatched junction nucleotides: 4. The germline V gene encodes CDR1 SGHDT and CDR2 YYEEEE. CDR3 length equals 16 residues. The CDR3, as DNA: TGTGCCAGCAGCTTCGGGACAGGTCTGAACACCGGGGAGCTGTTTTTT. Protein: CASSFGTGLNTGELFF.

This chain connects TRBV29-1 to TRBJ2-5; D call uncertain. The CDR3 loop spans 14 amino acids. V was shortened by 3 bases and J by 3 bases, with 14 bases between the two germline ends. The germline CDR1 and CDR2 sequences are SQVTM and ANQGSEA. CDR3 coding DNA: TGCAGCGTTGATGGGCAGAGATCTAAAGAGACCCAGTACTTC. Amino acid sequence: CSVDGQRSKETQYF.

The chain uses TRBV30 and TRBJ2-5; D might be TRBD2 (6 bases). Germline V gene sequence: CDR1 GTSNPN, CDR2 SVGIG (reference sequence). Trimming took off 3 bases at V and 5 bases at J, with 13 bases between the two ends. This CDR3 region has 13 residues. This chain's CDR3 is CAWSHPGRETQYF. The CDR3 DNA sequence: TGTGCCTGGAGCCATCCTGGGAGGGAGACCCAGTACTTC.

The chain is built from TRBV6-5 and TRBJ2-7, with TRBD1 matching 7 bases. The V gene's germline CDR1 is MNHEY and CDR2 SVGAGI. This CDR3 has 16 amino acids. With V trimmed by 2 bases and J by 5 bases, 12 bases remained unmatched. The CDR3 spells CASSYPPGQRSHEQYF. DNA of the CDR3: TGTGCCAGCAGTTACCCGCCGGGACAGCGATCCCACGAGCAGTACTTC.

This clone came up once. The genes are TRBV28 and TRBJ2-1; 9 bases map to TRBD1. Germline V CDR1 and CDR2: MDHEN, SYDVKM. The trim removed 8 bases at V and 7 bases at J, leaving 9 bases unmatched. The CDR3 has 14 residues. CDR3 loop: CASAPTGGRNEQFF. The CDR3 nucleotides read TGTGCCAGCGCCCCGACAGGGGGGAGGAATGAGCAGTTCTTC.

In its sample, this clone was seen once. Since a much larger clone is just one base distant, this may be a read error. The rearrangement links TRBV29-1 to TRBJ2-3; the D gene is possibly TRBD2 (5 bases). V was pared by 7 bases and J by 1 base, with 21 bases between. This CDR3 contains 16 residues. Per germline, CDR1 SQVTM and CDR2 ANQGSEA. This chain's CDR3 is CSAERAVNRGTDTQYF. The CDR3 DNA is TGCAGCGCTGAGAGGGCCGTTAACAGAGGCACAGATACGCAGTATTTT.

This clone was observed many times. Other DNA sequences of this sample code for an identical CDR3. J is TRBJ1-2 and V is TRBV27; 7 bases fit TRBD1. Germline V gene data show CDR1 as MNHEY and CDR2 as SMNVEV (reference sequence). J was trimmed by 2 bases and V by 3 bases; bases with no gene match: 3. This CDR3 has 14 residues. The CDR3 bases are TGTGCCAGCAGTTTCAGGGGGGCGAACTATGGCTACACCTTC. This translates into CASSFRGANYGYTF.

About this clone itself: One end of the junction is discordant with germline, which a read error may explain. The genes are TRBV30 and TRBJ2-5; D unresolved. CDR1 is GTSNPN and CDR2 is SVGIG in the germline V gene (reference sequence). There are 14 residues in the CDR3. In DNA form, the CDR3 reads TGTGCCTGGAGTGTTGGTCGGAAACAAGGGACCCAGTACTTC. It is translated as CAWSVGRKQGTQYF.

This chain links TRBV7-9 with TRBJ1-6; no clear D gene. Trimming took 5 bases from V and 9 from J, leaving 14 bases between them. From germline, CDR1 is SEHNR and CDR2 FQNEAQ (reference sequence). CDR3 size: 14 residues. The CDR3 nucleotides are TGTGCCAGCAGCCCACCAACAGAAAGTTCACCCCTCCACTTT. Protein: CASSPPTESSPLHF. The whole variable domain, remainder taken from reference TRBV7-9 and TRBJ1-6, is DTGVSQNPRHKITKRGQNVTFRCDPISEHNRLYWYRQTLGQGPEFLTYFQNEAQLEKSRLLSDRFSAERPKGSFSTLEIQRTEQGDSAMYLCASSPPTESSPLHFGNGTRLTVT.

This chain connects TRBV19 to TRBJ1-5; D perhaps matches TRBD1 (5 bases). CDR1 and CDR2 (germline): LNHDA, SQIVND (reference sequence). The CDR3 extends over 15 amino acids. V lost 3 bases, J lost 0 bases, and 9 bases lay in between. The CDR3: CASSIAQGSNQPQHF. Written as DNA, the CDR3 is TGTGCCAGTAGTATCGCTCAGGGTAGCAATCAGCCCCAGCATTTT.

The genes are TRBV7-8 and TRBJ2-5, with TRBD2 matching over 7 bases. The J segment lost 5 bases and the V segment lost 6 bases, leaving 12 bases of the junction unmatched. The CDR3 spans 15 residues. Germline CDR1 and CDR2: SGHVS and FQNEAQ. The CDR3 sequence is CASSRYLGGMETQYF. The CDR3 nucleotides read TGTGCCAGCAGTCGCTATTTGGGGGGGATGGAGACCCAGTACTTC.

Regarding this clone: Other DNA sequences within the sample encode an identical CDR3. The chain employs TRBV2 and TRBJ2-3; D may be TRBD2 (6 bases). Germline V gene sequence: CDR1 SNHLY, CDR2 FYNNEI. This CDR3 region has 15 residues. Deletions cut 1 base from V and 1 base from J, with 9 bases between. The CDR3, as DNA: TGTGCCAGCAGTGAAGTGGGCGGGGGCACAGATACGCAGTATTTT. It specifies CASSEVGGGTDTQYF.

This chain joins TRBV5-1 and TRBJ1-1; D might be TRBD1 (5 bases). The CDR3 sequence is 15 residues long. Germline V gives CDR1 SGHRS, CDR2 YFSETQ. V was pared by 0 bases and J by 4 bases, with 13 bases between. CDR3 sequence: CASSLVGVSTTEAFF. DNA for the CDR3: TGCGCCAGCAGCTTGGTAGGGGTGAGTACCACTGAAGCTTTCTTT.